This TCR beta chain was retrieved from a study of blood T cells in healthy people across ages. Concerning this clonotype itself: Its specificity is unknown.

For the second PCR, which ran for roughly 6 to 12 cycles, a sample-barcoded 5' primer and a J-beta primer mix were used. Each of the cDNA molecules was tagged by a template-switch adaptor with 12 random nucleotides. TCRdb reprocessed the 5' RACE reads with MiXCR, giving one entry per CDR3 protein. This table has about 800,000 distinct CDR3 sequences, 58% appearing once. This CDR3 is 13 amino acids long. Germline assignment: CDR1 MNHEY and CDR2 SVGEGT. V gave up 8 bases and J gave up 5 bases, with 15 bases separating them. Study-wide findings and caveats: The CMV status of each donor remained undetermined, and this could have confounded shifts in expanded clonotypes. As naive T cell percentage varied, TCR beta diversity correlated strongly with it. Age showed a roughly linear inverse relationship with TCR beta diversity per million T cells.

The source is a young man in good health. The gene calls are TRBV6-2 or TRBV6-3 and TRBJ1-1, with a possible D match to TRBD1 (5 bases). The sequenced material came from blood. CDR3 residues: CASGAARGTEAFF. In DNA, the CDR3 is TGTGCCAGCGGGGCGGCGAGAGGTACTGAAGCTTTCTTT.